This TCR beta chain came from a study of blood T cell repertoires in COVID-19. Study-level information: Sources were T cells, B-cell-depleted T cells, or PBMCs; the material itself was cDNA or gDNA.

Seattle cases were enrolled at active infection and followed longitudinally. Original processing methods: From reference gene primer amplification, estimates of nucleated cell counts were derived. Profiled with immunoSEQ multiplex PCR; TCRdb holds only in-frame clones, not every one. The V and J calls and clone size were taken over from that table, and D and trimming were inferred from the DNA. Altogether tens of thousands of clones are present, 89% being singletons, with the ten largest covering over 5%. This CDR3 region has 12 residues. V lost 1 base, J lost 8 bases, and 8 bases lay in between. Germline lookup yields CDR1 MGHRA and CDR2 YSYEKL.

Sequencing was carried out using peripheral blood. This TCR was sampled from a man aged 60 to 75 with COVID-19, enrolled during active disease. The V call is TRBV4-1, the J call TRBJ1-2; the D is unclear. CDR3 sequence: CASSQGSAGYTF. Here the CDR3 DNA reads TGCGCCAGCAGCCAAGGGTCTGCGGGCTACACCTTC.